A selection of T cell receptor beta chains follows, all from one sample in a study of graft-versus-host responses after intestinal transplantation. Using immunoSEQ multiplex PCR, the repertoire was profiled, and TCRdb retains in-frame clones only, with some absent. The sample has about 71,000 clones, around 91% seen once. These receptors have no known antigen. This sample comprised unstimulated CD8+ T cells sorted from spleen or lymph node cells, obtained before intestinal transplant. The receptor source for this set is a human donor who received an intestinal transplant. The CDR3 runs from the conserved cysteine through the conserved F or W. Each record gives: V gene, J gene, D gene, CDR3 DNA, CDR3 protein. The D gene is left open where the match is weak.

TRBV6-1	TRBJ2-6	NA	TGTGCCAGCAGTGAACTGTCTTCTGGGGCCAACGTCCTGACTTTC	CASSELSSGANVLTF
TRBV9	TRBJ1-6	TRBD1	TGTGCCAGCAGCGTCACAGGGGTTGATGGCTCACCCCTCCACTTT	CASSVTGVDGSPLHF
TRBV7-8	TRBJ2-7	TRBD2	TGTGCCAGCAGCTTAGTGGGGGGGGGTTCCTACGAGCAGTACTTC	CASSLVGGGSYEQYF
TRBV9	TRBJ1-2	NA	TGTGCCAGCAGCGTAGGTGGGGGCAACTATGGCTACACCTTC	CASSVGGGNYGYTF
TRBV11-2	TRBJ1-4	TRBD1	TGTGCCAGCAGCCTGACAGGGCCTAATGAAAAACTGTTTTTT	CASSLTGPNEKLFF
TRBV4-1	TRBJ2-7	TRBD2	TGCGCCAGCAGCCAAGATTCAGCGGGGAGGTACGAGCAGTACTTC	CASSQDSAGRYEQYF
TRBV2	TRBJ2-1	NA	TGTGCCGGCAGTGCGGTCGGGGTAAATGAGCAGTTCTTC	CAGSAVGVNEQFF
TRBV10-2	TRBJ2-7	TRBD2	TGCGCCACCCGGTGGGGGGAGGGCGAGCAGTACTTC	CATRWGEGEQYF
TRBV5-5	TRBJ2-7	NA	TGTGCCAGCAGCCTGGCTGACAACGAGCAGTACTTC	CASSLADNEQYF
TRBV6-1	TRBJ2-1	TRBD1	TGTGCCATTACACAGGGGGTAGTCTCCTACAATGAGCAGTTCTTC	CAITQGVVSYNEQFF
TRBV2	TRBJ1-3	NA	TGTGCCAGCACCCTAGGGGCAGCCACTGGAAACACCATATATTTT	CASTLGAATGNTIYF